This note documents a single T cell receptor beta chain sequence. Assay used: immunoSEQ multiplex PCR; TCRdb lists only in-frame clones, some missing. The data show 30,000 to 35,000 clones, 87% seen once. CDR1 and CDR2 (germline): LNHDA, SQIVND (reference sequence). Trimming cost V 1 base and J 4 bases, with 10 bases left between them. CDR3 size: 15 residues. The sample belongs to a study of STAT5B mutations in CD4+ large granular lymphocyte leukemia. The receptor was derived from a human donor in good health. This chain links TRBV19 with TRBJ2-2, with TRBD2 as a possible D gene (5 bases). The source material was CD4+ T cells from blood buffy coats. In nucleotides, the CDR3 is TGTGCCAGTAGTATAGTAGAGCGGCGCACCGGGGAGCTGTTTTTT. Protein: CASSIVERRTGELFF.